This TCR beta chain was observed in a study of blood T cell repertoires in COVID-19. Whole-study context: Sources were T cells, B-cell-depleted T cells, or PBMCs; the material itself was cDNA or gDNA.

Looked up from germline, CDR1 is SNHLY and CDR2 is FYNNEI. V lost 2 bases to trimming and J lost 6 bases, with 9 bases between them. The CDR3 runs 13 residues. Original handling: The authors estimated nucleated cell counts from reference gene primer amplification. Assay used: immunoSEQ multiplex PCR; TCRdb lists only in-frame clones, some missing. That table is the source of V, J and clone size, and D and trimming were worked out from the DNA. The top ten hold about 12% of the sample, which has around 130,000 clones, around four fifths seen once. The TCR sequence derives from a human donor in a cohort sampled during active COVID-19. The sequenced material came from peripheral blood. This rearrangement joins TRBV2 to TRBJ2-3; D gene unclear. In nucleotides, the CDR3 is TGTGCCAGCAGTGAACAGGCTGGTGATACGCAGTATTTT. Amino acids: CASSEQAGDTQYF.